This T cell receptor beta chain was recovered during a study of CD4 T cells in relation to SARS-CoV-2 and coronaviruses. Across the study: No peptide or an HIV-1 Nef peptide pool served as negative control.

Comment on this clone: What it binds is unknown.

The protocol was immunoSEQ multiplex PCR, while the TCRdb copy is restricted to in-frame clones and leaves out a portion. The sample includes 15,000 to 19,000 clones, over 60% of them seen just once. Unexposed donor CD4+ T cells date from about 2011-2018, before the COVID-19 pandemic. CD4+ T cells were isolated from the cells after around eleven days of culture. This CDR3 contains 13 residues. CDR1 is SGHDN and CDR2 is FVKESK in the germline V gene. Trimming took off 1 base at V and 3 bases at J, with 7 bases between the two ends. The gene calls are TRBV14 and TRBJ2-7, with D hard to call. What was sequenced was CD4+ T cells from PBMCs, cultured in vitro. The sequence was obtained from a human donor in good health. The CDR3 region is CASSQVSIYEQYF. CDR3 DNA: TGTGCCAGCAGCCAAGTGTCAATCTACGAGCAGTACTTC.